A selection of T cell receptor beta chains follows, all from one sample in a study of T-cell memory formation after mild COVID-19. In TCRdb, the 5' RACE reads were re-called with MiXCR into one record per CDR3 protein. The sample lists 250,000 to 350,000 distinct CDR3 sequences, approximately 19% occurring once. Material for sequencing was PBMCs or a T cell subset sorted from them (not recorded which). The source of these receptors is a man aged 18 to 30 who had mild COVID-19 (a few samples of this study predate the infection). Cell type and time point are not known. The conserved cysteine and the conserved F or W are not part of the CDR3 here. Where a row states a size, it is once, few, many or the class of an expanded clone; other rows omit it.

few | TRBV20-1 | SASGRTDTQY
medium-sized | TRBV7-9 | ASSDGQGADGYT
- | TRBV10-3 | AISGTSGLSGGTQY
many | TRBV5-1 | ASSLSSGGRSTEAF
- | TRBV7-2 | ASSLWAVDQPQH
- | TRBV2 | ASRPGQTSTDTQY
- | TRBV2 | ASSDTGEAF
- | TRBV10-3 | AIRGQETQY
few | TRBV11-2 | ASSPWTSGGYEQF
few | TRBV5-1 | ATRGQVNTEAF
once | TRBV4-1 | ASSRSDRTSDLPGNTIY
- | TRBV7-9 | ASSPPTGTATGELF
few | TRBV7-2 | ASSTGTGGSTDTQY
- | TRBV6-2/TRBV6-3 | ASSGQGSETQY
few | TRBV2 | ASSEGSAQPQH
many | TRBV12-3/TRBV12-4 | ASSGSGANVLT
- | TRBV7-3 | ASSSGASNNEQF
- | TRBV12-3/TRBV12-4 | ASSLSENYGYT
once | TRBV7-9 | ASSFPALQGVGYGYT
- | TRBV7-2 | ASSLELMGNQPQH
- | TRBV20-1 | SAGTGARNQPQH
few | TRBV7-9 | ASSTGGTGSTEAF
few | TRBV12-3/TRBV12-4 | ASSLVGGQGVSDEQY